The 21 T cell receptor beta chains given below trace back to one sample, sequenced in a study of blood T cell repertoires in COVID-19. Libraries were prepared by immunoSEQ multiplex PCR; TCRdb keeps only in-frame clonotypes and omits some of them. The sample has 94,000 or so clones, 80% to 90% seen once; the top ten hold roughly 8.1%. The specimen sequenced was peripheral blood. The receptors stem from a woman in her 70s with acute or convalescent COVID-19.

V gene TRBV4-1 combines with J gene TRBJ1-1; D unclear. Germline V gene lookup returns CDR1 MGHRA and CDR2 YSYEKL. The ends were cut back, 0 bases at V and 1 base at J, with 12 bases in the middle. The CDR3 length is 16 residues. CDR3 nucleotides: TGCGCCAGCAGCCAAGAGGATGGCCGGGAGAACACTGAAGCTTTCTTT. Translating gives CASSQEDGRENTEAFF.

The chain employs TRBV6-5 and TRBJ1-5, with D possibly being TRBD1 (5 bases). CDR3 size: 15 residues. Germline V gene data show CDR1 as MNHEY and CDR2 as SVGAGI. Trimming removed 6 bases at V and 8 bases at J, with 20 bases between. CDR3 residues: CASSSTGPAGKPQHF. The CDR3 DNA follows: TGTGCCAGCAGCTCCACCGGGCCTGCAGGGAAGCCCCAGCATTTT.

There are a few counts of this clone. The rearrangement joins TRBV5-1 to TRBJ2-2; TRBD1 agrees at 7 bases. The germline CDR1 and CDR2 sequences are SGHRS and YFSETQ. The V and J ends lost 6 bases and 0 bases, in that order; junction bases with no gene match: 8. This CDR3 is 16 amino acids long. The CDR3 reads CASTPRQGANTGELFF. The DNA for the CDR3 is TGCGCCAGCACTCCCCGACAGGGCGCGAACACCGGGGAGCTGTTTTTT.

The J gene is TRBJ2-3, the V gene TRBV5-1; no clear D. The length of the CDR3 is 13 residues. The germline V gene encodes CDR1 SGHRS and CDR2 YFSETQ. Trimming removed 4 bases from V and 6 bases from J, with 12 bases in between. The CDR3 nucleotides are TGCGCCAGCAGCCCTAGACGTGGGGATACGCAGTATTTT. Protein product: CASSPRRGDTQYF. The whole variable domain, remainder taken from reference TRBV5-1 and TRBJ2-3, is KAGVTQTPRYLIKTRGQQVTLSCSPISGHRSVSWYQQTPGQGLQFLFEYFSETQRNKGNFPGRFSGRQFSNSRSEMNVSTLELGDSALYLCASSPRRGDTQYFGPGTRLTVL.

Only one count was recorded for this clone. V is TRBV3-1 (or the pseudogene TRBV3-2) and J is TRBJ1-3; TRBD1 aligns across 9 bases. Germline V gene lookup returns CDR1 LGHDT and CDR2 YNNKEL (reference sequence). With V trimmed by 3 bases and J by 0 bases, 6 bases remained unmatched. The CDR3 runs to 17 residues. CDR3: CASSHERTGASGNTIYF. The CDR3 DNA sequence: TGTGCCAGCAGCCACGAGAGGACAGGGGCCTCTGGAAACACCATATATTTT.

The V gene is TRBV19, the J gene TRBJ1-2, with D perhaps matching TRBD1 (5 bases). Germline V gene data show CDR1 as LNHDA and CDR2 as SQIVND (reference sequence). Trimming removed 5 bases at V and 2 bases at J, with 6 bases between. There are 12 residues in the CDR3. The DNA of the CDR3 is TGTGCCAGTAGTGGACAAAACTATGGCTACACCTTC. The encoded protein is CASSGQNYGYTF.

In DNA, the CDR3 is TGTGCCAGCAGCGTACGACAGGGCCTCTCGGCCGGGGAGCTGTTTTTT. Residues: CASSVRQGLSAGELFF. This chain uses TRBV14 with TRBJ2-2, with 7 bases identical to TRBD1. The CDR3 runs 16 residues. The V gene's germline CDR1 is SGHDN and CDR2 FVKESK. The V segment lost 5 bases and the J segment 6 bases; nucleotides outside the gene matches: 12.

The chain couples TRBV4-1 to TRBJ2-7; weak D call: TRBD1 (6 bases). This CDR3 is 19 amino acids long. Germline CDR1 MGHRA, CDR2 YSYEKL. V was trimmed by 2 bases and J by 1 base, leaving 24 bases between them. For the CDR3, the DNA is TGCGCCAGCAGCCAAACGTCACACCCGGACAGTGTCCATTCCTACGAGCAGTACTTC. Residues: CASSQTSHPDSVHSYEQYF.

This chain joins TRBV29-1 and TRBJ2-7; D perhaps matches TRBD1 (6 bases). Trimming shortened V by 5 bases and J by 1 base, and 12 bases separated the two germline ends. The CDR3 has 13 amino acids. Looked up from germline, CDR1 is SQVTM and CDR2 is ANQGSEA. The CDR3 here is CSVQRTASYEQYF. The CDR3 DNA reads TGCAGCGTTCAAAGGACAGCTTCCTACGAGCAGTACTTC.

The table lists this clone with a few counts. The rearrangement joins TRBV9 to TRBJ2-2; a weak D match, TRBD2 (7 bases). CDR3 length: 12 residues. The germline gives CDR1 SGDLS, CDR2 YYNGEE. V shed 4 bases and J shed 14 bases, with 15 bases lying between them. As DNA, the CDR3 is TGTGCCAGCAGCCCGACCCGGGGGGCACTGTTTTTT. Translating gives CASSPTRGALFF.

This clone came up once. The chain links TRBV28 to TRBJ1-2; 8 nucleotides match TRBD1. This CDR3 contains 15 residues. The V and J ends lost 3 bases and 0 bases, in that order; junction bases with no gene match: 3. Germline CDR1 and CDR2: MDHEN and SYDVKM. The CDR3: CASSFQGATNYGYTF. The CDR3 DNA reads TGTGCCAGCAGTTTCCAGGGGGCCACTAACTATGGCTACACCTTC.

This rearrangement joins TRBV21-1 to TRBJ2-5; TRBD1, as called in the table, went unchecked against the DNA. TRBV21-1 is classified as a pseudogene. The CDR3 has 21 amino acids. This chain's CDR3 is CASSNNLLQGYLLFNQETQYF. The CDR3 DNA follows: TGTGCCAGCAGCAACAACTTGCTTCAGGGCTACCTACTATTTAACCAAGAGACCCAGTACTTC.

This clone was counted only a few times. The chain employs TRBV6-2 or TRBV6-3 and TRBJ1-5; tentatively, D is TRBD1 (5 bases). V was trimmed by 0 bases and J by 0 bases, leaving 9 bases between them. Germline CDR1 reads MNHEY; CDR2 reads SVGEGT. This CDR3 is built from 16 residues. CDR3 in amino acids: CASSYSTASSNQPQHF. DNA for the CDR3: TGTGCCAGCAGTTACTCGACAGCCTCTAGCAATCAGCCCCAGCATTTT.

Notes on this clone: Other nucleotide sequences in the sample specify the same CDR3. The CDR3 region is CASSQGLAGDYEQYF. In DNA form, the CDR3 reads TGCGCCAGCAGCCAAGGGCTAGCGGGAGATTACGAGCAGTACTTC. The V gene is TRBV4-1, the J gene TRBJ2-7; 10 nucleotides match TRBD2. The CDR3 runs to 15 residues. The V gene's germline CDR1 is MGHRA and CDR2 YSYEKL. J gave up 4 bases and V 1 base, and 4 bases lay outside the gene matches.

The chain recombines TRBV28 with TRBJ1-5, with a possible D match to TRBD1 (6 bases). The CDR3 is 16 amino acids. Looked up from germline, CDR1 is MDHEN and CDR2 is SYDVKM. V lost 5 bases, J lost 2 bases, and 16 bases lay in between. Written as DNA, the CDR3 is TGTGCCAGCAGTCCCCGGATAGGGGGAGGCAATCAGCCCCAGCATTTT. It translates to CASSPRIGGGNQPQHF. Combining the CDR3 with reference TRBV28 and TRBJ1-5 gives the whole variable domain DVKVTQSSRYLVKRTGEKVFLECVQDMDHENMFWYRQDPGLGLRLIYFSYDVKMKEKGDIPEGYSVSREKKERFSLILESASTNQTSMYLCASSPRIGGGNQPQHFGDGTRLSIL.

CDR3 DNA: TGTGCCAGCAGTTTCGTTTTTAGAGATCCCAGACAGAACACTGAAGCTTTCTTT. Its translation is CASSFVFRDPRQNTEAFF. This sequence joins TRBV27 and TRBJ1-1; D remains ambiguous. This CDR3 has 18 amino acids. The V gene lost 3 bases and the J gene lost 1 base, with 21 bases spanning the gap. Germline CDR1 is MNHEY and CDR2 is SMNVEV (reference sequence).

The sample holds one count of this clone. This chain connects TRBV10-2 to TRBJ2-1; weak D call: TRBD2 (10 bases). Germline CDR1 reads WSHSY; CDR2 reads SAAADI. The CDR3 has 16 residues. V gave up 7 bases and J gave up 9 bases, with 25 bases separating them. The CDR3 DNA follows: TGCGCCAGCAACCTACAGGGGGCTAGCGGGGGAAGTGAGCAGTTCTTC. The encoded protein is CASNLQGASGGSEQFF.

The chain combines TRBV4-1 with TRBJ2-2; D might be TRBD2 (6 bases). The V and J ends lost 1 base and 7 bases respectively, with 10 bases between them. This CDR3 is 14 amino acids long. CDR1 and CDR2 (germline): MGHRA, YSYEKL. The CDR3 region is CASSQVGGSGELFF. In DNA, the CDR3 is TGCGCCAGCAGCCAAGTAGGAGGGAGCGGGGAGCTGTTTTTT.

The CDR3 bases are TGTGCCAGCAGTTCCAGCGGGGATTACGAGCAGTACTTC. This translates into CASSSSGDYEQYF. The rearrangement links TRBV5-6 to TRBJ2-7, with 7 bases identical to TRBD2. J lost 4 bases, V lost 5 bases, and 6 bases had no gene match. The CDR3 extends over 13 amino acids. In germline, CDR1 is SGHDT, CDR2 YYEEEE.

In DNA, the CDR3 is TGCGCCAGCAGCTGGGACGGGGGATCTGGGGCCAACGTCCTGACTTTC. This gives the protein CASSWDGGSGANVLTF. This sequence joins TRBV5-1 and TRBJ2-6, with D perhaps matching TRBD2 (6 bases). Per the germline V gene, CDR1 is SGHRS and CDR2 is YFSETQ. This CDR3 is 16 amino acids long. Trimming took off 3 bases at V and 1 base at J, with 11 bases between the two ends.

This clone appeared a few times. Written as DNA, the CDR3 is TGTGCCAGCTCACCGCCTGGACAGGGGAGCAATCAGCCCCAGCATTTT. This codes for CASSPPGQGSNQPQHF. The chain is built from TRBV18 and TRBJ1-5, with 9 bases identical to TRBD1. The J segment lost 1 base and the V segment lost 3 bases, leaving 4 bases of the junction unmatched. There are 16 residues in the CDR3. CDR1 and CDR2 (germline): KGHSH, LQKENI. Filled out from reference TRBV18 and TRBJ1-5, the complete variable domain reads NAGVMQNPRHLVRRRGQEARLRCSPMKGHSHVYWYRQLPEEGLKFMVYLQKENIIDESGMPKERFSAEFPKEGPSILRIQQVVRGDSAAYFCASSPPGQGSNQPQHFGDGTRLSIL.